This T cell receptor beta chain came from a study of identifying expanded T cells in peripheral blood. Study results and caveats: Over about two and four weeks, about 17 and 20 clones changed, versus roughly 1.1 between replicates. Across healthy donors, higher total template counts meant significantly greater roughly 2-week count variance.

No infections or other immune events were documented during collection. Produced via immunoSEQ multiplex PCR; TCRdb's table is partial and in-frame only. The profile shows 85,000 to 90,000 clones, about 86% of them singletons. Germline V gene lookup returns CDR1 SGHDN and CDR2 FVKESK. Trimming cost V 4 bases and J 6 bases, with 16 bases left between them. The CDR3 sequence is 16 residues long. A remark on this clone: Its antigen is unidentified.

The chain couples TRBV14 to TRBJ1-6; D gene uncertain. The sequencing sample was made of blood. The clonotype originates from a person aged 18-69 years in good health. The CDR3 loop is CASSPRVRDLNSPLHF. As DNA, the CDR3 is TGTGCCAGCAGCCCTAGGGTGAGGGATCTTAATTCACCCCTCCACTTT.